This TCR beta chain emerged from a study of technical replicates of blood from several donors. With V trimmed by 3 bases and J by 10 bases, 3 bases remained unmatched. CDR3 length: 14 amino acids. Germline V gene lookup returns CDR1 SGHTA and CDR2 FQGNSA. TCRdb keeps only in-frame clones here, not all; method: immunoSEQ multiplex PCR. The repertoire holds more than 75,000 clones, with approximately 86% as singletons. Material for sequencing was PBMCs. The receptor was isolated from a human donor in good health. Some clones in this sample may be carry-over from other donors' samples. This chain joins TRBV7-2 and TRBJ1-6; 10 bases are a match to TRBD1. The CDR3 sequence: CASSFGDRGSPLHF. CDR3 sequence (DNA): TGTGCCAGCAGCTTTGGGGACAGGGGATCACCCCTCCACTTT.